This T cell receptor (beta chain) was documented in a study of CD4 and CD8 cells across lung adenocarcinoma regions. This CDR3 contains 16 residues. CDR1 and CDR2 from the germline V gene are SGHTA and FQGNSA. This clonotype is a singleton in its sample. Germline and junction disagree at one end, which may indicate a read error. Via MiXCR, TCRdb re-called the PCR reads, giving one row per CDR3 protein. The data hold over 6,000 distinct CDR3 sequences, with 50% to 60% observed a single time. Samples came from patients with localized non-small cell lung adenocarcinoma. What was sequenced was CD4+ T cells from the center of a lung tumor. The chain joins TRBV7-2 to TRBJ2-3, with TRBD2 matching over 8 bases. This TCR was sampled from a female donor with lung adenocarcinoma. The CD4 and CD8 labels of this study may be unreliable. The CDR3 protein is CASAGRGGGNTDTQYF. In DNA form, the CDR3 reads TGTGCCAGCGCGGGCCGGGGGGGGGGGAACACAGATACCCAGTACTTT.